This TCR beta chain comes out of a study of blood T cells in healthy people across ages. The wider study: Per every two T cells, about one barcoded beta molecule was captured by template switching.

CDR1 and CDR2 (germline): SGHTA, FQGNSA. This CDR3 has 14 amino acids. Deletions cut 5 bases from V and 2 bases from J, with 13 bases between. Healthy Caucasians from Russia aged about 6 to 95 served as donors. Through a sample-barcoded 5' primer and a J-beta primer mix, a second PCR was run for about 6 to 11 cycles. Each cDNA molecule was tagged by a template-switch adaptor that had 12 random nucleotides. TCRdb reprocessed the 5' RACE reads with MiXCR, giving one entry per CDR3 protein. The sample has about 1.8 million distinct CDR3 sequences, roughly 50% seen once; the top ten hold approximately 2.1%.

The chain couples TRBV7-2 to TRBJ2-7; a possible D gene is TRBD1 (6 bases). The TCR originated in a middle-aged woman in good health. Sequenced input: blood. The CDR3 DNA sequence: TGTGCCAGCAGCCAGACAGGTTATACCTACGAGCAGTACTTC. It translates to CASSQTGYTYEQYF.